The clone carrying this T cell receptor (beta chain) was counted between two and nine times. What it binds is unknown. The data were taken from a study of cytomegalovirus exposure and HLA in healthy donors. V was pared by 6 bases and J by 2 bases, with 13 bases between. There are 14 residues in the CDR3. The germline V gene encodes CDR1 SQVTM and CDR2 ANQGSEA. Study-wide results and limits: Clonal expansion, a later analysis showed, was greater in HLA-associated TCR beta chains than in equally common others.

A multiplex PCR was run with 60 Vbeta primers and 13 Jbeta primers. Only in-frame clones appear in the TCRdb table, and some are missing; sequencing was by immunoSEQ multiplex PCR. There are around 140,000 clones in the sample; around two thirds occur only once, and approximately 2.5% lies in the top ten. The source of this sequence is a woman in her 40s in good health and CMV-seronegative. Source material: PBMCs. The chain recombines TRBV29-1 with TRBJ2-2, with D possibly matching TRBD1 (5 bases). CDR3 residues: CSVRQLTNTGELFF. In DNA form, the CDR3 reads TGCAGCGTCCGACAGTTAACAAACACCGGGGAGCTGTTTTTT.